Many counts were recorded for the clone carrying this TCR beta chain. The antigen is not known. PBMCs stored at -80 C, 2 million in total, were the source of the unsorted libraries. The CDR3 is 15 residues long. The V and J ends lost 4 bases and 3 bases respectively, with 15 bases between them. This sample is part of a study of neurological immune-mediated disorders. General observations from the study: Falling below healthy controls, multiple sclerosis showed the least TCR clonal expansion, while HTLV-1-associated myelopathy showed the most. One related-CDR3 cluster, found by phylogenetic grouping, held repertoires of 18 of 34 multiple sclerosis patients and is a possible signature.

5'RACE with 10-nucleotide random UMIs produced the cDNA. TCRdb reanalysed the 5' RACE reads using MiXCR and keeps one entry per CDR3 protein. The table records about 70,000 distinct CDR3 sequences, approximately 3.3% of them present only once. Material: PBMCs. The TCR originated in a woman aged 50 to 60 with multiple sclerosis. This sequence joins TRBV12-3 or TRBV12-4 and TRBJ1-2; D unresolved. This CDR3 is CASSSRPRDHYGYTF. The DNA of the CDR3 is TGTGCCAGCAGTTCGCGCCCCCGGGATCACTATGGCTACACCTTC.